These T cell receptor beta chains were read from a single sample in a study of blood T cells in healthy people across ages. TCRdb independently ran MiXCR on the 5' RACE reads; one entry per CDR3 protein. Among roughly 1,000,000 distinct CDR3 sequences, around 27% were seen once, and the ten largest hold approximately 0.79%. This sample was also put to use in a study of T cells of mothers and their children.

The sample consisted of blood. These receptors originate from a girl aged 2 to 9 in good health. CDR3s include the opening cysteine and the closing phenylalanine or tryptophan. D genes are given only for firm matches. Expanded clones get a size class; other rows say once, few or many, or leave the size out.

>TRBD1|TRBV7-9|TRBJ1-6|NA
CASSDPGQEHSPLHF
TGTGCCAGCAGCGATCCGGGACAGGAACATTCACCCCTCCACTTT
>NA|TRBV12-5|TRBJ1-5|NA
CASGPLTLSNQPQHF
TGTGCTAGTGGTCCACTGACCTTGAGCAATCAGCCCCAGCATTTT
>NA|TRBV10-3|TRBJ1-2|NA
CAISALLMGETYDGYTF
TGTGCCATCAGTGCCCTCTTGATGGGGGAGACCTACGATGGCTACACCTTC
>TRBD1|TRBV4-2|TRBJ2-7|few
CASSQGLGQGRTYEQYF
TGTGCCAGCAGCCAAGGGCTGGGACAGGGCCGTACGTACGAGCAGTACTTC
>NA|TRBV5-1|TRBJ2-7|few
CASSLAVGSYEQYF
TGCGCCAGCAGCTTGGCGGTCGGATCCTACGAGCAGTACTTC
>NA|TRBV6-5|TRBJ1-2|few
CASSYGSGYTF
TGTGCCAGCAGTTACGGGAGTGGCTACACCTTC
>TRBD1|TRBV2|TRBJ1-2|many
CASSEVSGGYGYTF
TGTGCCAGCAGTGAAGTTTCAGGGGGCTATGGCTACACCTTC
>TRBD1|TRBV27|TRBJ2-7|few
CASSINSGGNEQYF
TGTGCCAGCAGTATAAACTCAGGGGGCAACGAGCAGTACTTC
>TRBD2|TRBV12-3/TRBV12-4|TRBJ2-1|few
CASSFGLAGINEQFF
TGTGCCAGCAGCTTCGGACTAGCGGGAATCAATGAGCAGTTCTTC
>NA|TRBV5-6|TRBJ2-1|few
CASSFESGLESYNEQFF
TGTGCCAGCAGCTTCGAGAGCGGGTTAGAGTCCTACAATGAGCAGTTCTTC
>NA|TRBV20-1|TRBJ2-7|NA
CSASEVEAEHLYEQYF
TGCAGTGCTAGCGAGGTTGAAGCGGAACACCTCTACGAGCAGTACTTC
>NA|TRBV3-1|TRBJ2-5|few
CASSLPRSQNQETQYF
TGTGCCAGCAGCCTACCCCGGTCGCAGAACCAAGAGACCCAGTACTTC
>NA|TRBV3-1|TRBJ2-7|few
CASSSIAGTIYEQYF
TGTGCCAGCAGCTCAATAGCCGGGACAATATACGAGCAGTACTTC
>TRBD1|TRBV4-1|TRBJ2-7|NA
CASSLADRVQDEQYF
TGCGCCAGCAGCCTCGCGGACAGGGTGCAAGACGAGCAGTACTTC
>NA|TRBV7-2|TRBJ2-7|few
CASSFEWGTYEQYF
TGTGCCAGCAGCTTTGAATGGGGAACGTACGAGCAGTACTTC
>NA|TRBV4-1|TRBJ1-4|NA
CASSQVGRGSTPGEKLFF
TGCGCCAGCAGCCAAGTGGGGCGGGGCTCCACACCAGGCGAAAAACTGTTTTTT
>TRBD1|TRBV15|TRBJ1-2|NA
CATSRRTQGAGGYTF
TGTGCCACCAGCAGACGCACCCAGGGGGCGGGTGGCTACACCTTC
>NA|TRBV20-1|TRBJ2-5|NA
CSHRESAGTQYF
TGCTCCCACAGGGAGTCGGCAGGGACCCAGTACTTC
>NA|TRBV5-1|TRBJ1-5|NA
CASSLGGAGDQPQHF
TGCGCCAGCAGCTTGGGGGGGGCTGGCGATCAGCCCCAGCATTTT
>NA|TRBV4-1|TRBJ1-6|NA
CASSQVRTESHSPLHF
TGCGCCAGCAGCCAAGTAAGGACAGAAAGCCATTCACCCCTCCACTTT
>NA|TRBV2|TRBJ2-1|NA
CASSVDVSGISYNEQFF
TGTGCCAGCAGTGTTGACGTATCAGGGATTTCCTACAATGAGCAGTTCTTC
>NA|TRBV28|TRBJ2-5|few
CASRAREGRLETQYF
TGTGCCAGCAGGGCTCGTGAAGGCCGGCTGGAGACCCAGTACTTC
>NA|TRBV6-2/TRBV6-3|TRBJ2-1|once
CAMGAGEIDEQFF
TGTGCCATGGGGGCGGGAGAGATAGATGAGCAGTTCTTC
>TRBD2|TRBV7-2|TRBJ2-7|NA
CASSQGVRGAGGPSYEQYF
TGTGCCAGCAGCCAAGGGGTGCGGGGCGCGGGGGGGCCCTCCTACGAGCAGTACTTC
>TRBD1|TRBV20-1|TRBJ1-4|NA
CSAQDRGNEKLFF
TGCAGTGCTCAGGACAGGGGGAATGAAAAACTGTTTTTT
>NA|TRBV11-1|TRBJ1-4|few
CASSFSTDGNNEKLFF
TGTGCCAGCAGCTTCTCCACAGACGGAAATAATGAAAAACTGTTTTTT
>TRBD2|TRBV5-1|TRBJ2-7|NA
CASSLSPLSGSSYEQYF
TGCGCCAGCAGCTTGTCTCCGTTAAGCGGGAGTTCCTACGAGCAGTACTTC
>NA|TRBV20-1|TRBJ2-7|NA
CSAGLYSYEQYF
TGCAGTGCCGGCTTATACTCCTACGAGCAGTACTTC
>NA|TRBV7-9|TRBJ2-3|once
CASSPPGNSITDTQYF
TGTGCCAGCAGCCCACCGGGGAACTCTATCACAGATACGCAGTATTTT
>NA|TRBV29-1|TRBJ2-7|NA
CSAGHGPYEQYF
TGCAGCGCAGGACACGGACCCTACGAGCAGTACTTC
>NA|TRBV6-2/TRBV6-3|TRBJ2-1|few
CASSANKNEQFF
TGTGCCAGCAGTGCCAACAAGAATGAGCAGTTCTTC
>NA|TRBV7-9|TRBJ1-1|few
CASSNTRDPEAFF
TGTGCCAGCAGTAATACTCGGGACCCTGAAGCTTTCTTT
>TRBD2|TRBV10-3|TRBJ2-1|few
CAISTGLAGDGTNNEQFF
TGTGCCATCAGTACGGGACTAGCGGGGGACGGGACGAACAATGAGCAGTTCTTC
>NA|TRBV10-3|TRBJ2-5|few
CAISQSIEQYF
TGTGCCATCAGCCAATCGATTGAGCAGTACTTC
>NA|TRBV12-3/TRBV12-4|TRBJ1-1|few
CASSFQGEAFF
TGTGCCAGCAGTTTCCAAGGCGAAGCTTTCTTT
>NA|TRBV6-1|TRBJ2-5|NA
CASLRDPLIEQYF
TGTGCCAGCCTTAGGGACCCACTTATAGAGCAGTACTTC